Listed below are T cell receptor beta chains from one sample, sequenced in a study of blood T cell repertoires in COVID-19. Assay: immunoSEQ multiplex PCR; the TCRdb copy retains only in-frame clones and omits some. The data contain roughly 120,000 clones, 80% to 90% of them singletons. Sequenced material: peripheral blood. Receptors were obtained from a man aged 65 to 79 who had recovered from COVID-19. Both conserved end residues are part of each CDR3. D genes are given only for firm matches.

cdr3_length: 13
v_call: TRBV2
d_call: -
j_call: TRBJ1-2
cdr3_aa: CASSYDEKYGYTF

cdr3_length: 12
v_call: TRBV12-3/TRBV12-4
d_call: -
j_call: TRBJ1-2
cdr3_aa: CASSLGALGYTF

cdr3_length: 13
v_call: TRBV21-1
d_call: -
j_call: TRBJ2-7
cdr3_aa: CASRMDSSYEQYF

cdr3_length: 15
v_call: TRBV7-3
d_call: -
j_call: TRBJ1-3
cdr3_aa: CASSLNPGLGNTIYF

cdr3_length: 17
v_call: TRBV7-8
d_call: TRBD2
j_call: TRBJ2-2
cdr3_aa: CASSGRVSGFHTGELFF

cdr3_length: 15
v_call: TRBV5-5
d_call: -
j_call: TRBJ2-5
cdr3_aa: CASSLVVGAGETQYF

cdr3_length: 13
v_call: TRBV6-6
d_call: -
j_call: TRBJ1-1
cdr3_aa: CASSPPPPGKAFF

cdr3_length: 15
v_call: TRBV19
d_call: -
j_call: TRBJ2-7
cdr3_aa: CASSLLGARNYEQYF

cdr3_length: 14
v_call: TRBV7-8
d_call: TRBD1
j_call: TRBJ1-2
cdr3_aa: CASSPRDRGSGYTF

cdr3_length: 14
v_call: TRBV19
d_call: -
j_call: TRBJ1-2
cdr3_aa: CASSIRARDHGYTF

cdr3_length: 15
v_call: TRBV20-1
d_call: TRBD1
j_call: TRBJ2-3
cdr3_aa: CSASYPTGRTDTQYF

cdr3_length: 14
v_call: TRBV5-1
d_call: TRBD1
j_call: TRBJ1-6
cdr3_aa: CASSGGQGGSPLHF

cdr3_length: 12
v_call: TRBV29-1
d_call: TRBD1
j_call: TRBJ2-5
cdr3_aa: CSFRQGSETQYF

cdr3_length: 15
v_call: TRBV30
d_call: TRBD1
j_call: TRBJ1-2
cdr3_aa: CAWSDTRTGNYGYTF

cdr3_length: 13
v_call: TRBV12-3/TRBV12-4
d_call: -
j_call: TRBJ2-1
cdr3_aa: CASSFRSDNEQFF

cdr3_length: 14
v_call: TRBV7-3
d_call: TRBD1
j_call: TRBJ2-7
cdr3_aa: CASSPQGVRYEQYF

cdr3_length: 12
v_call: TRBV12-3/TRBV12-4
d_call: -
j_call: TRBJ1-2
cdr3_aa: CASSPQGYGYTF

cdr3_length: 14
v_call: TRBV5-1
d_call: TRBD1
j_call: TRBJ2-7
cdr3_aa: CASSGAGGSYEQYF

cdr3_length: 16
v_call: TRBV7-9
d_call: -
j_call: TRBJ2-2
cdr3_aa: CASSLGQTGNTGELFF

cdr3_length: 14
v_call: TRBV7-2
d_call: -
j_call: TRBJ2-1
cdr3_aa: CASSSQRELVEQFF

cdr3_length: 14
v_call: TRBV5-1
d_call: -
j_call: TRBJ1-1
cdr3_aa: CASSLVTGGTEAFF

cdr3_length: 15
v_call: TRBV6-5
d_call: TRBD2
j_call: TRBJ2-3
cdr3_aa: CASSQRGTYTDTQYF

cdr3_length: 18
v_call: TRBV28
d_call: -
j_call: TRBJ2-2
cdr3_aa: CASSLWTPWDTNTGELFF

cdr3_length: 14
v_call: TRBV28
d_call: -
j_call: TRBJ1-4
cdr3_aa: CASSRGGINEKLFF

cdr3_length: 14
v_call: TRBV19
d_call: TRBD1
j_call: TRBJ1-2
cdr3_aa: CASSLRDREYGYTF